Below are 22 T cell receptor beta chains sequenced from a single sample in a study of neurological immune-mediated disorders. MiXCR, run by TCRdb on the 5' RACE reads, gives a single entry per CDR3 protein. The table includes tens of thousands of distinct CDR3 sequences, 3% to 4% detected once. Material: PBMCs. All receptors derive from a man aged 40-49 years with multiple sclerosis.

This clonotype was detected ten times or more. The chain employs TRBV20-1 and TRBJ2-1, with TRBD2 matching 11 bases. The trim removed 6 bases at V and 3 bases at J, leaving 7 bases unmatched. Germline V CDR1 and CDR2: DFQATT, SNEGSKA (reference sequence). The CDR3 is 15 amino acids. The CDR3 spells CSAQTGTSGYNEQFF. The CDR3 DNA sequence: TGCAGTGCCCAAACGGGGACTAGCGGCTACAATGAGCAGTTCTTC.

This clonotype has ten or more counts. As DNA, the CDR3 is TGCAGTGCTACCAACAATGAGCAGTTCTTC. This sequence encodes CSATNNEQFF. The chain combines TRBV20-1 with TRBJ2-1; D unclear. V was cut by 4 bases and J by 5 bases, with 3 bases left in between. The CDR3 runs 10 residues. Germline V gene data show CDR1 as DFQATT and CDR2 as SNEGSKA (reference sequence).

This clonotype was found many times. The CDR3 loop reads CASSLDSGSRQYF. The CDR3 bases are TGCGCCAGCAGCTTGGATTCGGGGAGCCGGCAGTACTTC. The chain couples TRBV5-1 to TRBJ2-7, with TRBD2 as a possible D gene (5 bases). V lost 0 bases and J lost 9, with 13 bases in between. The CDR3 loop spans 13 amino acids. Germline V gene sequence: CDR1 SGHRS, CDR2 YFSETQ.

This clonotype was counted many times. J is TRBJ2-6 and V is TRBV7-8, with 8 positions matching TRBD1. This CDR3 is 17 amino acids long. Germline V gene data show CDR1 as SGHVS and CDR2 as FQNEAQ. Losses at the gene ends were 6 bases for V and 1 base for J; bases not matched to a gene: 8. The CDR3 sequence is CASRGSGGVSGANVLTF. CDR3 nucleotides: TGTGCCAGCAGGGGATCAGGGGGCGTTTCTGGGGCCAACGTCCTGACTTTC.

By proportion, this clonotype is medium-sized. The chain employs TRBV7-2 and TRBJ1-2; no definite D call. CDR1 is SGHTA and CDR2 is FQGNSA in the germline V gene. Trimming left V 1 base short and J 2 bases short, with 5 bases between. The CDR3 totals 13 residues. The CDR3 sequence: CASSLGQNYGYTF. CDR3 DNA: TGTGCCAGCAGCTTAGGACAAAACTATGGCTACACCTTC. Filled out from reference TRBV7-2 and TRBJ1-2, the complete variable domain reads GAGVSQSPSNKVTEKGKDVELRCDPISGHTALYWYRQSLGQGLEFLIYFQGNSAPDKSGLPSDRFSAERTGGSVSTLTIQRTQQEDSAVYLCASSLGQNYGYTFGSGTRLTVV.

This clonotype was observed a few times. A much larger clone lies a single base off, so this may be a read error. The genes are TRBV29-1 and TRBJ1-2; 8 nucleotides agree with TRBD1. The V and J ends lost 5 bases and 5 bases, in that order; junction bases with no gene match: 7. Germline loops: CDR1 SQVTM, CDR2 ANQGSEA. The CDR3 has 13 residues. CDR3 nucleotide sequence: TGCAGCGTTCAAACGACAGGGGATTATGGCTACACCTTC. Protein: CSVQTTGDYGYTF.

Ten or more counts support this clonotype. This chain connects TRBV12-3 or TRBV12-4 to TRBJ2-3; 9 bases line up with TRBD2. The CDR3 consists of 17 residues. V shed 3 bases and J 2 bases; nucleotides not matched to a gene: 9. The CDR3 sequence: CASSFYLSGRPTDTQYF. CDR3 in DNA: TGTGCCAGCAGTTTTTACCTTAGCGGGAGACCCACAGATACGCAGTATTTT.

Details on this clonotype: A much bigger clone sits one base away, suggesting this may be a read error. V is TRBV20-1 and J is TRBJ1-2; possibly TRBD1 for D (6 bases). The CDR3 extends over 14 amino acids. CDR1 and CDR2 (germline): DFQATT, SNEGSKA (reference sequence). V gave up 4 bases and J gave up 4 bases, with 16 bases separating them. CDR3 in amino acids: CSAKDIGGGYGYTF. The CDR3 DNA sequence: TGCAGTGCTAAAGATATCGGGGGCGGCTATGGCTACACCTTC.

This clonotype was recorded at least ten times. The genes are TRBV28 and TRBJ2-1; TRBD2 matches 7 bases. The germline CDR1 and CDR2 sequences are MDHEN and SYDVKM. The ends lost 9 bases at V and 2 bases at J; junction bases unmatched: 7. The CDR3 is 14 residues long. The DNA for the CDR3 is TGTGCCAGTCATAGCGGGCGGACCTACAATGAGCAGTTCTTC. As protein: CASHSGRTYNEQFF.

This clonotype was counted ten times or more. The chain recombines TRBV5-1 with TRBJ1-1; no firm D call. The CDR3 is 14 residues long. The V gene's germline CDR1 is SGHRS and CDR2 YFSETQ. V lost 2 bases to trimming and J lost 3 bases, with 11 bases between them. The CDR3 sequence is CASSLSEGYTEAFF. The DNA for the CDR3 is TGCGCCAGCAGCTTAAGTGAGGGCTACACTGAAGCTTTCTTT.

Ten or more counts support this clonotype. This chain links TRBV21-1 with TRBJ2-3. TRBV21-1 corresponds to a pseudogene. The CDR3 consists of 18 residues. CDR3 sequence: CASSKSWLWTTITDTQYF. CDR3 DNA sequence: TGTGCCAGCAGCAAATCCTGGCTCTGGACGACCATCACAGATACGCAGTATTTT.

This clonotype has a count of ten or more. The chain has TRBV6-6 and TRBJ1-1; D perhaps matches TRBD1 (5 bases). The V end was cut by 5 bases, the J end by 8 bases, with 18 bases between. Germline lookup yields CDR1 MNHNY and CDR2 SVGAGI (reference sequence). The CDR3 has 14 amino acids. DNA of the CDR3: TGTGCCAGCAGTAACCAACCTGGGGCCCCCGAAGCTTTCTTT. Amino acid sequence: CASSNQPGAPEAFF.

In its sample, this clonotype was seen many times. The rearrangement links TRBV12-3 or TRBV12-4 to TRBJ2-7, with D perhaps matching TRBD2 (5 bases). The CDR3 sequence is 14 residues long. Trimming took off 1 base at V and 2 bases at J, with 9 bases between the two ends. CDR3 sequence: CASSLGTVTYEQYF. The CDR3 DNA reads TGTGCCAGCAGTTTAGGGACTGTTACCTACGAGCAGTACTTC.

This clonotype appeared many times. The rearrangement uses TRBV27 and TRBJ2-7; 9 nucleotides align to TRBD1. Germline assignment: CDR1 MNHEY and CDR2 SMNVEV (reference sequence). The CDR3 is made up of 15 amino acids. V shed 3 bases and J 2 bases; nucleotides not matched to a gene: 5. CDR3 in amino acids: CASSLWGTGPYEQYF. The CDR3 DNA is TGTGCCAGCAGTTTGTGGGGGACAGGGCCCTACGAGCAGTACTTC.

The sample holds many counts of this clonotype. The rearrangement uses TRBV9 and TRBJ2-5, with TRBD2 matching over 8 bases. The CDR3 runs to 16 residues. The junction had 7 bases not matched to a gene; V was cut back by 0 bases and J by 3 bases. CDR1 is SGDLS, CDR2 YYNGEE, per germline. The CDR3 sequence is CASSVDSSAGEETQYF. Here the CDR3 DNA reads TGTGCCAGCAGCGTAGACTCATCAGCGGGAGAAGAGACCCAGTACTTC. Together with reference TRBV9 and TRBJ2-5, the CDR3 gives the full variable domain: DSGVTQTPKHLITATGQRVTLRCSPRSGDLSVYWYQQSLDQGLQFLIQYYNGEERAKGNILERFSAQQFPDLHSELNLSSLELGDSALYFCASSVDSSAGEETQYFGPGTRLLVL.

This clonotype was seen ten or more times. The V gene is TRBV7-8, the J gene TRBJ2-7; no clear D. CDR1 is SGHVS, CDR2 FQNEAQ, per germline. V gave up 6 bases and J gave up 7 bases, with 13 bases separating them. CDR3 length: 12 amino acids. CDR3 in amino acids: CASRSQEGEQYF. CDR3 nucleotide sequence: TGTGCCAGCAGATCACAAGAAGGGGAGCAGTACTTC. The complete variable domain, with remaining parts taken from reference TRBV7-8 and TRBJ2-7, reads GAGVSQSPRYKVAKRGQDVALRCDPISGHVSLFWYQQALGQGPEFLTYFQNEAQLDKSGLPSDRFFAERPEGSVSTLKIQRTQQEDSAVYLCASRSQEGEQYFGPGTRLTVT.

Many counts were recorded for this clonotype. J is TRBJ1-3 and V is TRBV5-5; D is undetermined. The germline CDR1 and CDR2 sequences are SGHKS and YYEKEE (reference sequence). The CDR3 extends over 14 amino acids. Trimming removed 0 bases from V and 0 bases from J, with 4 bases in between. The CDR3 here is CASSLGYSGNTIYF. CDR3 bases: TGTGCCAGCAGCTTGGGCTACTCTGGAAACACCATATATTTT.

Ten or more counts support this clonotype. This chain links TRBV10-2 with TRBJ2-3, with TRBD2 matching 16 bases. CDR3 length: 17 residues. V shed 11 bases, J shed 6 bases, and the junction held 14 bases outside the gene matches. Germline CDR1 reads WSHSY; CDR2 reads SAAADI. The CDR3 bases are TGCGCCTCCACCACCCCGGGACTAGCGGGAGGGGGGGATACGCAGTATTTT. Translating gives CASTTPGLAGGGDTQYF.

This clonotype has a count of ten or more. The CDR3 here is CASSPPRGRPSLSRTDTQYF. CDR3 in DNA: TGTGCCAGCAGCCCACCCAGGGGGCGGCCCTCTTTATCCAGGACAGATACGCAGTATTTT. V and J are TRBV7-2 and TRBJ2-3; 8 bases map to TRBD1. After removal of 5 bases from V and 3 bases from J, the junction contained 22 bases not matched to a gene. Per germline, CDR1 SGHTA and CDR2 FQGNSA. The CDR3 loop spans 20 amino acids.

This clonotype has ten or more counts. The rearrangement links TRBV5-5 to TRBJ1-4; a weak D match, TRBD1 (5 bases). Germline V CDR1 and CDR2: SGHKS, YYEKEE (reference sequence). V lost 0 bases and J 8 bases, leaving 14 bases between the germline ends. The CDR3 length is 15 residues. This CDR3 is CASSLVQGEGEKLFF. The CDR3 DNA follows: TGTGCCAGCAGCTTGGTCCAGGGCGAGGGGGAAAAACTGTTTTTT.

This clonotype occurred many times. The chain couples TRBV5-6 to TRBJ2-7, with 11 bases fitting TRBD1. The ends lost 3 bases at V and 7 bases at J; junction bases unmatched: 12. The CDR3 is 16 residues long. Germline values: CDR1 SGHDT, CDR2 YYEEEE. CDR3 nucleotide sequence: TGTGCCAGCAGCTCGGTTTGGCCGGGACAGGGGGGTGAGCAGTACTTC. It translates to CASSSVWPGQGGEQYF.

There are many counts of this clonotype. The chain joins TRBV12-3 or TRBV12-4 to TRBJ1-2; D unclear. The CDR3 is made up of 15 amino acids. Trimming pared 9 bases from V and 5 bases from J, leaving 22 bases between. The CDR3, as DNA: TGTGCCAGTAGAATTATTTCCAAGGACGGTTATGGCTACACCTTC. It encodes CASRIISKDGYGYTF.